The rows below give T cell receptor beta chains drawn from one sample of a study of OX40 agonist ivuxolimab in advanced cancers. Sequencing was performed with immunoSEQ multiplex PCR; in TCRdb, only in-frame clones are kept and a portion is missing. The sample records tens of thousands of clones, around 87% being singletons. This specimen consisted of CD4+ or CD8+ T cells sorted from blood, obtained in a trial of the OX40 agonist ivuxolimab. The receptors derive from an adult with an advanced solid tumor such as melanoma, head and neck, liver or kidney cancer. The CDR3 runs from the conserved cysteine through the conserved F or W. Each record gives: J gene, clone size, D gene, V gene, CDR3 length, CDR3 protein, CDR3 DNA. D genes are given only for firm matches. Clone size is given for some rows only: seen once, a few or many times, or a class if the clone is expanded.

>TRBJ1-3|NA|NA|TRBV10-3|13
CAISESTGNTIYF
TGTGCCATCAGTGAGTCGACAGGAAACACCATATATTTT
>TRBJ2-2|NA|NA|TRBV4-2|14
CASSPALGAGELFF
TGTGCCAGCAGCCCCGCGCTAGGTGCCGGGGAGCTGTTTTTT
>TRBJ1-1|NA|NA|TRBV4-2|16
CASSQEYGQSFTEAFF
TGTGCCAGCAGCCAAGAGTATGGGCAGTCTTTCACTGAAGCTTTCTTT
>TRBJ2-7|NA|TRBD1|TRBV25-1|17
CASSERTGGLRDYEQYF
TGTGCCAGCAGTGAACGGACAGGGGGGTTGCGTGACTACGAGCAGTACTTC
>TRBJ2-5|NA|NA|TRBV12-5|12
CASGSPVETQYF
TGTGCTAGTGGTTCCCCCGTGGAGACCCAGTACTTC
>TRBJ2-7|few|TRBD2|TRBV7-2|15
CASSTTSGGTGEQYF
TGTGCCAGCAGCACTACTAGCGGGGGGACCGGCGAGCAGTACTTC
>TRBJ2-7|NA|NA|TRBV9|12
CASSDRDYEQYF
TGTGCCAGCAGCGACAGAGACTACGAGCAGTACTTC
>TRBJ2-2|NA|NA|TRBV30|14
CAWNDGGHTGELFF
TGTGCCTGGAATGATGGAGGGCACACCGGGGAGCTGTTTTTT
>TRBJ1-4|NA|NA|TRBV19|12
CASSAPGEKLFF
TGTGCCAGTAGTGCCCCAGGGGAAAAACTGTTTTTT
>TRBJ1-1|once|NA|TRBV27|13
CASSFGGVTEAFF
TGTGCCAGCAGTTTTGGAGGGGTCACTGAAGCTTTCTTT
>TRBJ1-2|NA|NA|TRBV28|14
CASSRYRAGRGYTF
TGTGCCAGCAGCCGTTACCGGGCCGGACGGGGCTACACCTTC
>TRBJ1-2|NA|TRBD1|TRBV2|16
CASSVGTGGIVYGYTF
TGTGCCAGCAGTGTGGGGACAGGGGGTATTGTTTATGGCTACACCTTC